Each of the 25 T cell receptor beta chains below was sequenced from the same sample in a study of shared clonotypes between healthy human individuals. This table comes from immunoSEQ multiplex PCR, and its TCRdb copy is limited to in-frame clones, with some not included. The sample consists of some 1 million clones, about 70% of them appearing once. The sample consisted of memory CD4+ T cells sorted from blood. Subset: CD45RA-negative fraction. These receptors all stem from a man aged 18 to 30 in good health.

This chain connects TRBV6-6 to TRBJ1-3, with unresolved D. The CDR3 has 16 residues. Germline CDR1 and CDR2: MNHNY and SVGAGI (reference sequence). Trimming removed 6 bases at V and 0 bases at J, with 15 bases between. This CDR3 reads CASRERDGRSGNTIYF. The CDR3 region has the DNA TGTGCCAGCAGAGAACGCGACGGACGCTCTGGAAACACCATATATTTT.

The chain has TRBV5-1 and TRBJ2-1; 11 nucleotides match TRBD2. Germline V CDR1 and CDR2: SGHRS, YFSETQ. Losses at the gene ends were 3 bases for V and 2 bases for J; bases not matched to a gene: 10. CDR3 length: 18 amino acids. CDR3 coding DNA: TGCGCCAGCAGCTGCCCCCCGGGACTAGCGGAAACCTACAATGAGCAGTTCTTC. Its translation is CASSCPPGLAETYNEQFF.

Written as DNA, the CDR3 is TGTGCCAGCAGCAAGACAGGTAGCGGCACAGATACGCAGTATTTT. It is translated as CASSKTGSGTDTQYF. The rearrangement joins TRBV11-2 to TRBJ2-3, with D perhaps matching TRBD1 (6 bases). CDR1 and CDR2 from the germline V gene are SGHAT and FQNNGV. Trimming removed 5 bases at V and 1 base at J, with 13 bases between. The CDR3 is made up of 15 amino acids.

This clone showed up just once. The CDR3 is CASSLGMRPGGSNEQFF. The CDR3 DNA reads TGCGCCAGCAGCTTGGGAATGAGGCCAGGGGGCTCAAATGAGCAGTTCTTC. The J gene is TRBJ2-1, the V gene TRBV5-1, with 8 nucleotides matching TRBD1. CDR1 SGHRS and CDR2 YFSETQ come from the germline V gene. The CDR3 covers 17 residues. V trimming: 0 bases; J trimming: 7 bases; junction bases outside the gene matches: 12.

This sequence joins TRBV5-1 and TRBJ2-2, with D maybe TRBD1 (6 bases). The CDR3 has 14 amino acids. The germline gives CDR1 SGHRS, CDR2 YFSETQ. Trimming removed 2 bases from V and 7 bases from J, with 12 bases in between. The CDR3 DNA is TGCGCCAGCAGCTTTACGAGGGGGAACGGGGAGCTGTTTTTT. It yields the protein CASSFTRGNGELFF.

The V call is TRBV7-9, the J call TRBJ2-2, with 8 nucleotides matching TRBD1. The germline V gene encodes CDR1 SEHNR and CDR2 FQNEAQ (reference sequence). The CDR3 is 17 residues long. J lost 6 bases, V lost 1 base, and 10 bases had no gene match. The CDR3 is CASSLDQNRGMAGELFF. The CDR3, as DNA: TGTGCCAGCAGCTTAGACCAGAACAGGGGGATGGCCGGGGAGCTGTTTTTT.

This clone occurred once. This chain joins TRBV5-1 and TRBJ1-3, with no clear D. This CDR3 contains 15 residues. Trimming removed 2 bases from V and 1 base from J, with 10 bases in between. Germline V gene lookup returns CDR1 SGHRS and CDR2 YFSETQ. CDR3 loop: CASSFGRESGNTIYF. The CDR3 DNA follows: TGCGCCAGCAGCTTTGGTAGGGAATCTGGAAACACCATATATTTT.

This chain connects TRBV5-4 to TRBJ1-6; D perhaps matches TRBD1 (6 bases). Trimming removed 2 bases from V and 6 bases from J, with 9 bases in between. CDR3 length: 14 residues. Germline CDR1 and CDR2: SGHNT and YYREEE (reference sequence). For the CDR3, the DNA is TGTGCCAGCAGCTTAGGGGGGTCTAATTCACCCCTCCACTTT. It specifies CASSLGGSNSPLHF.

For the CDR3, the DNA is TGTGCCAGCAGCCAAGATCCTCACACCGGGGAGCTGTTTTTT. The encoded protein is CASSQDPHTGELFF. This sequence joins TRBV4-2 and TRBJ2-2; D call uncertain. The ends were cut back, 0 bases at V and 3 bases at J, with 5 bases in the middle. The CDR3 covers 14 residues. Germline values: CDR1 LGHNA, CDR2 YNFKEQ.

The chain uses TRBV30 and TRBJ1-1; D unresolved. The CDR3 covers 14 residues. V lost 0 bases to trimming and J lost 2 bases, with 10 bases between them. CDR1 is GTSNPN, CDR2 SVGIG, per germline (reference sequence). The CDR3 here is CAWSVYPTNTEAFF. CDR3 bases: TGTGCCTGGAGTGTTTACCCTACCAACACTGAAGCTTTCTTT.

This CDR3 is CASGLLNTEAFF. CDR3 nucleotides: TGTGCCAGCGGCCTTTTGAACACTGAAGCTTTCTTT. The chain combines TRBV28 with TRBJ1-1; D unclear. V lost 8 bases, J lost 0 bases, and 7 bases lay in between. The germline gives CDR1 MDHEN, CDR2 SYDVKM. The length of the CDR3 is 12 residues.

V and J are TRBV28 and TRBJ2-7; D may match TRBD1 or TRBD2 (5 bases each). Trimming removed 3 bases at V and 3 bases at J, with 15 bases between. The germline V gene encodes CDR1 MDHEN and CDR2 SYDVKM. This CDR3 is 15 amino acids long. CDR3 residues: CASSFRSGTLYEQYF. As DNA, the CDR3 is TGTGCCAGCAGTTTTCGGAGTGGGACCCTCTACGAGCAGTACTTC.

The chain joins TRBV11-2 to TRBJ2-5, with 7 bases identical to TRBD1. Germline CDR1 is SGHAT and CDR2 is FQNNGV. The CDR3 loop spans 14 amino acids. Losses at the gene ends were 5 bases for V and 7 bases for J; bases not matched to a gene: 10. CDR3: CASSLSGTAVTQYF. As DNA, the CDR3 is TGTGCCAGCAGCCTTTCCGGGACAGCGGTGACCCAGTACTTC.

The chain couples TRBV28 to TRBJ1-1; D not certain. The V end lost 3 bases, the J end lost 3 bases, and 2 bases lay between the germline ends. The CDR3 consists of 11 residues. CDR1 is MDHEN, CDR2 SYDVKM, per germline. The CDR3 coding sequence is TGTGCCAGCAGTTTCGACACTGAAGCTTTCTTT. This codes for CASSFDTEAFF.

The rearrangement uses TRBV18 and TRBJ2-7; tentative D call: TRBD1 (6 bases). V was cut by 5 bases and J by 2 bases, with 16 bases left in between. CDR3 length equals 15 residues. Per germline, CDR1 KGHSH and CDR2 LQKENI. The CDR3 region has the DNA TGTGCCAGCTCAGGGGGCTCTGGGGCTCCCTACGAGCAGTACTTC. Translating gives CASSGGSGAPYEQYF.

This chain links TRBV20-1 with TRBJ1-5; D remains unclear. The CDR3 totals 11 residues. Germline assignment: CDR1 DFQATT and CDR2 SNEGSKA (reference sequence). V lost 7 bases and J 4 bases, leaving 8 bases between the germline ends. The CDR3 loop reads CSVIGNQPQHF. CDR3 DNA sequence: TGCAGTGTCATCGGAAATCAGCCCCAGCATTTT.

The chain links TRBV6-1 to TRBJ2-2; unclear D gene. The V and J ends lost 0 bases and 2 bases respectively, with 16 bases between them. CDR1 and CDR2 from the germline V gene are MNHNS and SASEGT. The CDR3 is made up of 18 amino acids. DNA of the CDR3: TGTGCCAGCAGTGAAGCGCTTCGAGGTCTCACCAACACCGGGGAGCTGTTTTTT. Translated: CASSEALRGLTNTGELFF.

This clone appeared a few times. CDR3 sequence (DNA): TGTGCCAGTATCTCGGGACTTAATTACAATGAGCAGTTCTTC. It specifies CASISGLNYNEQFF. The chain recombines TRBV5-5 with TRBJ2-1; a possible D gene is TRBD2 (6 bases). The V gene lost 8 bases and the J gene lost 4 bases, with 16 bases spanning the gap. The germline V gene has CDR1 SGHKS and CDR2 YYEKEE (reference sequence). The CDR3 is made up of 14 amino acids. Variable domain in full (rest from reference TRBV5-5 and TRBJ2-1): DAGVTQSPTHLIKTRGQQVTLRCSPISGHKSVSWYQQVLGQGPQFIFQYYEKEERGRGNFPDRFSARQFPNYSSELNVNALLLGDSALYLCASISGLNYNEQFFGPGTRLTVL.

This clone was found a few times. The genes are TRBV7-2 and TRBJ1-6, with TRBD1 identical over 7 bases. The V gene end was trimmed by 2 bases and the J gene end by 13 bases; junction bases not matched to a gene: 11. CDR1 is SGHTA, CDR2 FQGNSA, per germline. The CDR3 spans 15 residues. The CDR3 loop is CASSLQGVQSSPLHF. As DNA, the CDR3 is TGTGCCAGCAGCTTACAGGGGGTGCAAAGCTCGCCCCTCCACTTT.

The table lists this clone with a count of one. The V gene is TRBV5-6, the J gene TRBJ2-3, with D perhaps TRBD2 (6 bases). The length of the CDR3 is 18 residues. Per the germline V gene, CDR1 is SGHDT and CDR2 is YYEEEE. V lost 4 bases to trimming and J lost 4 bases, with 25 bases between them. The CDR3 loop is CASSSRWVGGAAADTQYF. The CDR3 DNA is TGTGCCAGCAGCAGTCGGTGGGTTGGCGGGGCCGCGGCAGATACGCAGTATTTT. The whole variable domain, remainder taken from reference TRBV5-6 and TRBJ2-3, is DAGVTQSPTHLIKTRGQQVTLRCSPKSGHDTVSWYQQALGQGPQFIFQYYEEEERQRGNFPDRFSGHQFPNYSSELNVNALLLGDSALYLCASSSRWVGGAAADTQYFGPGTRLTVL.

The rearrangement joins TRBV15 to TRBJ1-5, with D maybe TRBD1 (5 bases). V gave up 0 bases and J gave up 7 bases, with 7 bases separating them. Germline V CDR1 and CDR2: LNHNV, YYDKDF (reference sequence). The CDR3 length is 13 residues. CDR3 sequence: CATSRDGGQPQHF. Here the CDR3 DNA reads TGTGCCACCAGCAGAGATGGGGGGCAGCCCCAGCATTTT.

The CDR3 coding sequence is TGTGCCAGCAGAGAACGGGACAGGGCGAGCGAGCAGTACTTC. Protein product: CASRERDRASEQYF. V is TRBV7-8 and J is TRBJ2-7; 9 nucleotides align to TRBD1. This CDR3 is built from 14 residues. V dropped 6 bases and J dropped 6; count of bases not matched to a gene: 9. Per germline, CDR1 SGHVS and CDR2 FQNEAQ.

The V gene is TRBV4-1, the J gene TRBJ1-4; a weak D match, TRBD1 (6 bases). Germline V CDR1 and CDR2: MGHRA, YSYEKL. The CDR3 length is 15 residues. V lost 4 bases and J lost 7, with 16 bases in between. The DNA for the CDR3 is TGCGCCAGCAGCCGTTTTTGGGGGCTGGGTGAAAAACTGTTTTTT. This gives the protein CASSRFWGLGEKLFF.

This clone was detected ten times or more. This sample includes further DNA sequences coding for the same CDR3. The chain has TRBV6-1 and TRBJ1-2; D unresolved. The CDR3 has 10 amino acids. V lost 6 bases to trimming and J lost 8 bases, with 7 bases between them. The germline gives CDR1 MNHNS, CDR2 SASEGT. The CDR3 here is CASRGIGYTF. CDR3 nucleotides: TGTGCCAGCAGGGGGATAGGCTACACCTTC.

With regard to this clone: The sample holds other DNA sequences that translate to the same CDR3. The chain carries TRBV4-1 and TRBJ1-3; no reliable D call. CDR3 length: 15 residues. The V and J ends lost 6 bases and 0 bases respectively, with 12 bases between them. The germline CDR1 and CDR2 sequences are MGHRA and YSYEKL. The CDR3: CASRHPGSSGNTIYF. The CDR3 DNA is TGCGCCAGCAGACACCCCGGGAGCTCTGGAAACACCATATATTTT.